This entry lists 8 T cell receptor beta chains sequenced from one sample in a study of shared clonotypes between healthy human individuals. TCRdb's table, derived via immunoSEQ multiplex PCR, lists solely in-frame clones and lacks some. The top ten hold 0.1% to 0.15% of the sample, which has some 2,000,000 clones, approximately 94% seen once. The sample taken for sequencing was naive CD4+ T cells sorted from blood. As for subset: CD45RA+ positively selected. These receptors were collected from a man younger than 35 in good health.

The chain is built from TRBV5-1 and TRBJ2-7; tentative D call: TRBD2 (5 bases). Between the trimmed V and J ends, which lost 1 base and 4 bases, there was a span of 12 bases. The CDR3 has 14 residues. CDR1 is SGHRS, CDR2 YFSETQ, per germline. CDR3 sequence: CASSLSTSIYEQYF. The DNA of the CDR3 is TGCGCCAGCAGCTTGAGTACTAGTATTTACGAGCAGTACTTC.

The V and J genes are TRBV11-2 and TRBJ2-7, with 8 bases lining up with TRBD1. In germline, CDR1 is SGHAT, CDR2 FQNNGV. This CDR3 is 14 amino acids long. V lost 2 bases and J lost 3; bases outside the gene matches: 3. The chain's CDR3 is CASSLRGQDYEQYF. The CDR3 bases are TGTGCCAGCAGCTTAAGGGGACAGGACTACGAGCAGTACTTC.

The chain has TRBV20-1 and TRBJ1-1; 7 bases match TRBD1. CDR1 and CDR2 (germline): DFQATT, SNEGSKA (reference sequence). This CDR3 region has 11 residues. V lost 8 bases to trimming and J lost 5 bases; unmatched junction nucleotides: 5. The CDR3 loop reads CSRYRGTEAFF. The CDR3 DNA is TGCAGTCGCTACAGGGGAACTGAAGCTTTCTTT.

V gene TRBV5-6 combines with J gene TRBJ2-4, with no clear D. Trimming shortened V by 4 bases and J by 0 bases, and 14 bases separated the two germline ends. The CDR3 consists of 16 residues. The V gene's germline CDR1 is SGHDT and CDR2 YYEEEE. CDR3 coding DNA: TGTGCCAGCAGCCTCTTGGGCCAGATAGCCAAAAACATTCAGTACTTC. The encoded protein is CASSLLGQIAKNIQYF.

The V and J genes are TRBV18 and TRBJ2-7, with 9 bases lining up with TRBD2. CDR3 length: 17 residues. Germline V CDR1 and CDR2: KGHSH, LQKENI. V shed 1 base and J 3 bases; nucleotides not matched to a gene: 10. DNA for the CDR3: TGTGCCAGCTCACCACTCCCTGTAGCGGGGGCCCTCTACGAGCAGTACTTC. Translated, it gives CASSPLPVAGALYEQYF.

The rearrangement uses TRBV5-1 and TRBJ1-3; no reliable D call. Germline CDR1 reads SGHRS; CDR2 reads YFSETQ. Between the trimmed V and J ends, which lost 0 bases and 7 bases, there was a span of 14 bases. The length of the CDR3 is 15 residues. CDR3 amino acids: CASSLDGGGGNTIYF. The DNA for the CDR3 is TGCGCCAGCAGCTTGGATGGTGGAGGTGGCAACACCATATATTTT.

Of note for this clone: The sample carries other DNA sequences with the same CDR3. The chain employs TRBV2 and TRBJ2-1; 11 positions agree with TRBD2. Trimming cost V 6 bases and J 4 bases; bases outside gene matches: 2. The CDR3 length is 14 residues. The V gene's germline CDR1 is SNHLY and CDR2 FYNNEI. CDR3 in DNA: TGTGCCAGCAGGGGACTAGCGGCTTACAATGAGCAGTTCTTC. It is translated as CASRGLAAYNEQFF. Full variable domain (outside the CDR3, taken from reference TRBV2 and TRBJ2-1): EPEVTQTPSHQVTQMGQEVILRCVPISNHLYFYWYRQILGQKVEFLVSFYNNEISEKSEIFDDQFSVERPDGSNFTLKIRSTKLEDSAMYFCASRGLAAYNEQFFGPGTRLTVL.

The rearrangement links TRBV5-6 to TRBJ2-7, with 12 bases lining up with TRBD1. The trim removed 4 bases at V and 4 bases at J, leaving 9 bases unmatched. The CDR3 has 16 amino acids. Germline V lookup: CDR1 SGHDT, CDR2 YYEEEE. The CDR3 region has the DNA TGTGCCAGCAGCGATACCGGGACAGGGGGCCGGTACGAGCAGTACTTC. The encoded protein is CASSDTGTGGRYEQYF.